This T cell receptor beta chain was found in a study of OX40 agonist ivuxolimab in advanced cancers. Across the whole study: Dosing consisted of intravenous ivuxolimab at 0.01 to 10 mg/kg every 2 weeks. Overall study findings and caveats: Partial responders treated at 0.1-3.0 mg/kg exhibited clonal expansion among the lowest measured. Among T cells, CD8+ cells averaged more expanded clones than CD4+ cells. Clonal expansion was seen in CD4+ and CD8+ blood T cells by week 6 at 0.1 to 3.0 mg/kg.

Here immunoSEQ multiplex PCR was the method, and the copy in TCRdb shows in-frame clones only, minus some. The profile shows some 100,000 clones, less than 90% of them singletons. Remarks on this clone: What it recognizes is unknown.

The CDR3 is 15 amino acids. Trimming removed 4 bases from V and 4 bases from J; junction bases left unmatched: 9. From germline, CDR1 is SGHTA and CDR2 FQGNSA. The TCR was taken from an adult with an advanced solid tumor such as melanoma, head and neck, liver or kidney cancer. This chain connects TRBV7-2 to TRBJ1-1; 7 nucleotides match TRBD1. Material: CD4+ or CD8+ T cells sorted from blood, obtained in a trial of the OX40 agonist ivuxolimab. This CDR3 is CASSSTTGKGTEAFF. CDR3 nucleotides: TGTGCCAGCAGCTCTACGACAGGGAAAGGCACTGAAGCTTTCTTT.